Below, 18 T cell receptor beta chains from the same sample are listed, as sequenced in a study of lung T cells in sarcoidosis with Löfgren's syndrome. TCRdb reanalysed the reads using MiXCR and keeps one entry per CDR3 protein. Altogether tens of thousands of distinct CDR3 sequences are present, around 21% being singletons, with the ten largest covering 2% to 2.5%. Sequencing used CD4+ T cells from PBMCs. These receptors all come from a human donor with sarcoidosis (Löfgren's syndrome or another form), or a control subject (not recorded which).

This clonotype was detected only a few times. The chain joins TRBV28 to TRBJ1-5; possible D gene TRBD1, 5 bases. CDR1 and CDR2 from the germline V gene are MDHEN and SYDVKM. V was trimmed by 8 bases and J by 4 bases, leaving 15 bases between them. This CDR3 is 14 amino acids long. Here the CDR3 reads CASLGPLGNQPQHF. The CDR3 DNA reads TGTGCCAGCTTGGGGCCCTTAGGGAATCAGCCCCAGCATTTT.

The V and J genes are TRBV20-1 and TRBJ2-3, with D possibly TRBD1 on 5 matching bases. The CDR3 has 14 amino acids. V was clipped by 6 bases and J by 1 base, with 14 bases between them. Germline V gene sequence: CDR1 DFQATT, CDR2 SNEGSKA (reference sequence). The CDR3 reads CSAQGPTGTDTQYF. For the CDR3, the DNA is TGCAGTGCCCAGGGCCCGACAGGCACAGATACGCAGTATTTT.

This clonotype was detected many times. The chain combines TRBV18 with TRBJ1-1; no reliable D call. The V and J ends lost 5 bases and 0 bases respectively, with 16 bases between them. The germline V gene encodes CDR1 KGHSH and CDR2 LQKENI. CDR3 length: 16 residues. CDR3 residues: CASSAARSPLNTEAFF. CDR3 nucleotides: TGTGCCAGCTCAGCGGCGCGCTCTCCCCTGAACACTGAAGCTTTCTTT.

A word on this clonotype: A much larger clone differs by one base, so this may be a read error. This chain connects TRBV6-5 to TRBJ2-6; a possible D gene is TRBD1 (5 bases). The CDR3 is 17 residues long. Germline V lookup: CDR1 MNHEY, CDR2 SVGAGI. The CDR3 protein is CASSYDRIQSGADVLTF. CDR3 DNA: TGTGCCAGCAGTTACGACAGAATTCAATCTGGGGCCGACGTCCTGACTTTC.

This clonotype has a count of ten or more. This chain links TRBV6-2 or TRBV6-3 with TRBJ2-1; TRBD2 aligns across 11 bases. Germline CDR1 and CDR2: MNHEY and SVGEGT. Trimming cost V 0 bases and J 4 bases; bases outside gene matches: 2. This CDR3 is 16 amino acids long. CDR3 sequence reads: CASSYSTSGAYNEQFF. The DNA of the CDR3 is TGTGCCAGCAGTTACTCGACTAGCGGGGCTTACAATGAGCAGTTCTTC.

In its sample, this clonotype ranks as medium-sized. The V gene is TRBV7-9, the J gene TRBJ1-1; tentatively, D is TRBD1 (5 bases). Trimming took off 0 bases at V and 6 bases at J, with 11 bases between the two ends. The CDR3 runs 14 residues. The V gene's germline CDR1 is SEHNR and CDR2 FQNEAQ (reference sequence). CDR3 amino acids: CASSLANWDAEAFF. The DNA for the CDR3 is TGTGCCAGCAGCTTAGCGAACTGGGACGCTGAAGCTTTCTTT.

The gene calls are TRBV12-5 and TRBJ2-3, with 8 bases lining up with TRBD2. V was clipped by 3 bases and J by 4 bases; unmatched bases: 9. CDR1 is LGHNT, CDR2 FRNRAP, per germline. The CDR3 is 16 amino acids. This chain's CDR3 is CASGLPQAGVPDTQYF. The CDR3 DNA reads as TGTGCTAGTGGTTTACCCCAAGCGGGAGTACCAGATACGCAGTATTTT.

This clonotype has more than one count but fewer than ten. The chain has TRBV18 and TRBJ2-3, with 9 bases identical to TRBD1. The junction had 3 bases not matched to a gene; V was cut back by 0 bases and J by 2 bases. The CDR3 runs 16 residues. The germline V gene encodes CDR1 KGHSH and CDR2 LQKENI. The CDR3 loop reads CASSPPTGGFTDTQYF. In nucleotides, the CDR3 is TGTGCCAGCTCACCACCGACAGGGGGGTTCACAGATACGCAGTATTTT.

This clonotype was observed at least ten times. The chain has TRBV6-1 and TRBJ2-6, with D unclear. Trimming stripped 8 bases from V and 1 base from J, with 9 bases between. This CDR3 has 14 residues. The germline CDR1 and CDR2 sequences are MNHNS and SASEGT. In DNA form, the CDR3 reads TGTGCCAGCCGATTGAGGTCTGGGGCCAACGTCCTGACTTTC. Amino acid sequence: CASRLRSGANVLTF.

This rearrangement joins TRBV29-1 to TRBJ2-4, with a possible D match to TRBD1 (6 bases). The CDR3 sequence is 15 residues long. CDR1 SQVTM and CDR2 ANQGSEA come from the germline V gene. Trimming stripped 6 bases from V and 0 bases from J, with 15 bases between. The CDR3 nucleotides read TGCAGCGTGAAGTCGGACAGCCTAGCCAAAAACATTCAGTACTTC. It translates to CSVKSDSLAKNIQYF.

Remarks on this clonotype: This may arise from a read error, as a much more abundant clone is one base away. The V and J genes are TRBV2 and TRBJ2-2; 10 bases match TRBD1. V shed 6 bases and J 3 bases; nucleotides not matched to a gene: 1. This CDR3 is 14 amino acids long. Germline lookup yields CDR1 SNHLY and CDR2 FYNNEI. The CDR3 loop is CASRGQGDTGELFF. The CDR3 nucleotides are TGTGCCAGCAGAGGACAGGGGGACACCGGGGAGCTGTTTTTT.

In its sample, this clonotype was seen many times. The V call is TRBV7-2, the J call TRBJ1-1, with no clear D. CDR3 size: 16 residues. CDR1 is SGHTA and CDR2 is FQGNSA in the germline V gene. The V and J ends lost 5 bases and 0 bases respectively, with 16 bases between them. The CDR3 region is CASSLVLRPMNTEAFF. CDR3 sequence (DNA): TGTGCCAGCAGCCTTGTACTGAGACCTATGAACACTGAAGCTTTCTTT.

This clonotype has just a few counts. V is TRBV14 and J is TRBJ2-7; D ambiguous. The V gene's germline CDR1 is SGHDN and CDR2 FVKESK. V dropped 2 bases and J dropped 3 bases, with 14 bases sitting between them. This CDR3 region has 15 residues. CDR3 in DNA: TGTGCCAGCAGCCAAAACGGACGGACGCTCTACGAGCAGTACTTC. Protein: CASSQNGRTLYEQYF.

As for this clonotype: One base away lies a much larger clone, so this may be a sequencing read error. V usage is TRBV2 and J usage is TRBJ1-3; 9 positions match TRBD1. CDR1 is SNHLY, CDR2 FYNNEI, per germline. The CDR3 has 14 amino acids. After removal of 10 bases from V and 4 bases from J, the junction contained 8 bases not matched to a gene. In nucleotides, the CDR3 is TGTGCCAACACCAGGGGACAGGGAGGAAACACCATATATTTT. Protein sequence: CANTRGQGGNTIYF.

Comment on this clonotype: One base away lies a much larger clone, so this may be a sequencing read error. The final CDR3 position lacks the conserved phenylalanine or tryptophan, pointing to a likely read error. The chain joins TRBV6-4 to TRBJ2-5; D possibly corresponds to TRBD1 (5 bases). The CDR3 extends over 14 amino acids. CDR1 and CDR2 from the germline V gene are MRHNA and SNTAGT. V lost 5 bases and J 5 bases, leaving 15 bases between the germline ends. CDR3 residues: CASSPPQGCETQYL. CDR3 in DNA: TGTGCCAGCAGTCCACCCCAGGGCTGCGAGACCCAGTACCTC.

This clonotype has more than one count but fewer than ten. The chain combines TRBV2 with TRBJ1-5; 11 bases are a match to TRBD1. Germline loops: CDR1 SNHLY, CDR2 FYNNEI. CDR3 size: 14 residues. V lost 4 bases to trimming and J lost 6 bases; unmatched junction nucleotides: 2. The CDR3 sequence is CASSGTGGLQPQHF. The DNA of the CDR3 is TGTGCCAGCAGTGGGACAGGGGGCCTTCAGCCCCAGCATTTT.

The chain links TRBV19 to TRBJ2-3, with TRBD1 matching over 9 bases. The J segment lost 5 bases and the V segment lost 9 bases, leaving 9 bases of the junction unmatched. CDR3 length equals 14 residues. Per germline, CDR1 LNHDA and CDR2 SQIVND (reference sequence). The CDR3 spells CARQGAQMKDTQYF. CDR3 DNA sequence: TGTGCCAGACAGGGGGCGCAGATGAAAGATACGCAGTATTTT.

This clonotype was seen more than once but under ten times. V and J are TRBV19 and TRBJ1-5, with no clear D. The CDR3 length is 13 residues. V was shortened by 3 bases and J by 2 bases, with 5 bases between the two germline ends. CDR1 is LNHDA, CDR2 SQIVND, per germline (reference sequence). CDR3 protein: CASSIGGNQPQHF. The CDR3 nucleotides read TGTGCCAGTAGTATCGGGGGCAATCAGCCCCAGCATTTT.